A single sample is the source of the 11 T cell receptor beta chains below, sequenced in a study of shared clonotypes between healthy human individuals. Data came from immunoSEQ multiplex PCR; TCRdb stores just in-frame clones and leaves some out. Among some 2,000,000 clones, approximately 96% were seen once, and the ten largest hold approximately 0.13%. Specimen: naive CD4+ T cells sorted from blood. Described subset: CD45RA+ positively selected. Every receptor here comes from a man younger than 30 in good health.

This chain joins TRBV4-1 and TRBJ1-5; D uncertain. Germline V gene sequence: CDR1 MGHRA, CDR2 YSYEKL. The CDR3 covers 15 residues. Trimming pared 0 bases from V and 6 bases from J, leaving 12 bases between. CDR3 coding DNA: TGCGCCAGCAGCCAAGAGTTCGGTATGGTTCAGCCCCAGCATTTT. Translation: CASSQEFGMVQPQHF.

The chain has TRBV11-2 and TRBJ2-7; tentatively, D is TRBD2 (5 bases). Per germline, CDR1 SGHAT and CDR2 FQNNGV. This CDR3 region has 15 residues. V lost 1 base and J 1 base, leaving 11 bases between the germline ends. For the CDR3, the DNA is TGTGCCAGCAGCTTAGGACTGGACTCGTCCTACGAGCAGTACTTC. Its translation: CASSLGLDSSYEQYF.

This clone has just a few counts. CDR3 in DNA: TGCAGCGTTGAAGATCGTAGGGCAGCGAACTATGGCTACACCTTC. Residues: CSVEDRRAANYGYTF. The genes are TRBV29-1 and TRBJ1-2; D remains unclear. Trimming pared 0 bases from V and 2 bases from J, leaving 13 bases between. Looked up from germline, CDR1 is SQVTM and CDR2 is ANQGSEA. The CDR3 has 15 residues.

This clone has just one count. This sequence joins TRBV6-1 and TRBJ2-2, with D possibly matching TRBD1 (5 bases). Trimming cost V 1 base and J 0 bases, with 9 bases left between them. The CDR3 spans 16 residues. Germline values: CDR1 MNHNS, CDR2 SASEGT. In DNA, the CDR3 is TGTGCCAGCAGTGAAGTTAAGGGGCCGAACACCGGGGAGCTGTTTTTT. Its translation is CASSEVKGPNTGELFF.

The chain recombines TRBV29-1 with TRBJ2-3; 11 nucleotides match TRBD2. V was clipped by 5 bases and J by 5 bases; unmatched bases: 9. There are 15 residues in the CDR3. CDR1 and CDR2 (germline): SQVTM, ANQGSEA. CDR3 in DNA: TGCAGCGTTAATCGACTAGCGGGGAGGGAAGATACGCAGTATTTT. It encodes CSVNRLAGREDTQYF.

This chain uses TRBV4-1 with TRBJ1-2; 9 bases line up with TRBD1. The CDR3 consists of 16 residues. CDR1 MGHRA and CDR2 YSYEKL come from the germline V gene. V lost 1 base and J lost 4; bases outside the gene matches: 7. The CDR3 spells CASSQALGQGSYGYTF. The CDR3 nucleotides are TGCGCCAGCAGCCAAGCTTTGGGACAGGGAAGCTATGGCTACACCTTC.

This chain links TRBV5-1 with TRBJ2-1; 7 bases are shared with TRBD2. The V segment lost 3 bases and the J segment 5 bases; nucleotides outside the gene matches: 5. Germline values: CDR1 SGHRS, CDR2 YFSETQ. The CDR3 covers 14 residues. CDR3: CASSSRGGDNEQFF. In DNA, the CDR3 is TGCGCCAGCAGCTCCCGCGGGGGTGACAATGAGCAGTTCTTC.

This rearrangement joins TRBV10-2 to TRBJ2-7, with 11 bases fitting TRBD2. Looked up from germline, CDR1 is WSHSY and CDR2 is SAAADI. CDR3 length: 19 amino acids. Germline trimming cut 6 bases from V and 0 bases from J; bases unmatched to any gene: 16. DNA of the CDR3: TGCGCCAGCAGCGGCCAGGCTAGCGGGAGGATGAGGAGCTCCTACGAGCAGTACTTC. Translation: CASSGQASGRMRSSYEQYF.

The V and J genes are TRBV10-1 and TRBJ2-5; D unresolved. Trimming took off 0 bases at V and 7 bases at J, with 18 bases between the two ends. The germline CDR1 and CDR2 sequences are WNHNN and SYGVQD (reference sequence). There are 16 residues in the CDR3. Here the CDR3 reads CASSESGSGPVGTQYF. The CDR3 DNA reads TGCGCCAGCAGTGAGTCGGGCTCGGGTCCCGTCGGGACCCAGTACTTC.

The chain links TRBV11-1 to TRBJ2-7; 10 nucleotides agree with TRBD1. Unmatched junction bases numbered 4, after V lost 5 bases and J lost 0 bases. The CDR3 covers 15 residues. Germline CDR1 SGHAT, CDR2 FQDESV (reference sequence). CDR3 sequence reads: CASSDRDRGSYEQYF. The CDR3, as DNA: TGTGCCAGCAGCGACCGGGACAGGGGCTCCTACGAGCAGTACTTC.

This rearrangement joins TRBV4-3 to TRBJ2-3, with TRBD2 matching over 9 bases. Germline V gene data show CDR1 as LGHNA and CDR2 as YSLEER. With V trimmed by 5 bases and J by 4 bases, 10 bases remained unmatched. The CDR3 spans 16 residues. The CDR3 sequence: CASSFRSGGRADTQYF. The CDR3 region has the DNA TGCGCCAGCAGCTTTCGAAGCGGGGGGAGGGCAGATACGCAGTATTTT.